This T cell receptor (beta chain) originates from a study of CD8 T cells in Susac syndrome. An amount of RNA that ranged from 0.5 to 1 ug was reverse transcribed with random hexamers. The TCR beta CDR3 was amplified by immunoSEQ multiplex PCR across 54 Vbeta, 13 Jbeta. One entry per CDR3 protein results from TCRdb running MiXCR on the immunoSEQ multiplex PCR reads. The table records about 200,000 distinct CDR3 sequences, 85% to 95% of them present only once. Controls matched for sex and age were healthy donors. The CDR3 length is 15 residues. CDR1 is MNHEY and CDR2 is SVGAGI in the germline V gene. V shed 7 bases and J shed 0 bases, with 16 bases lying between them.

This receptor was obtained from a human donor in good health. Material: CD4+ T cells from PBMCs. The V and J genes are TRBV6-5 and TRBJ2-7; unclear D gene. The CDR3 loop is CASNLLVPYSYEQYF. In DNA, the CDR3 is TGTGCCAGCAACCTTTTAGTCCCCTACTCCTACGAGCAGTACTTC.